The rows below give T cell receptor beta chains drawn from one sample of a study of cytomegalovirus exposure and HLA in healthy donors. Profiling relied on immunoSEQ multiplex PCR, and the TCRdb table lists in-frame clones only, not all of them. The profile covers around 150,000 clones, with roughly two thirds appearing a single time and 2.8% taken by the ten largest. Input material: PBMCs. These receptors all stem from a woman in her 30s in good health and CMV-seronegative. The CDR3 runs from the conserved cysteine through the conserved F or W. The D gene is left open where the match is weak. The size field is filled for only some rows; it gives once, few, many or a size class.

d_call,clone_size,j_call,v_call,cdr3_nt,cdr3_aa
NA,NA,TRBJ1-2,TRBV6-1,TGTGCCAGCAGGCGACATCTGCCTAACTATGGCTACACCTTC,CASRRHLPNYGYTF
TRBD2,NA,TRBJ2-1,TRBV18,TGTGCCAGCCACACCCTAACGGGAGGAACCTACAATGAGCAGTTCTTC,CASHTLTGGTYNEQFF
TRBD1,NA,TRBJ2-7,TRBV27,TGTGCCAGCAGTGCTCCCGGGACAGGGAACGAGCAGTACTTC,CASSAPGTGNEQYF
NA,few,TRBJ2-7,TRBV15,TGTGCCACCGGTCTTGTAGAGCCCCTAAAAGCCTACGAGCAGTACTTC,CATGLVEPLKAYEQYF
TRBD2,NA,TRBJ2-5,TRBV5-4,TGTGCCAGCAGCTTAGGACTAGCGGTGGAGACCCAGTACTTC,CASSLGLAVETQYF
TRBD1,NA,TRBJ1-5,TRBV19,TGTGCCAGTAGCCTTAACAGGGGAGCGGCGCAGCCCCAGCATTTT,CASSLNRGAAQPQHF
NA,NA,TRBJ2-5,TRBV2,TGTGCCAGCAGTGTGGCCGGGATCCAAGAGACCCAGTACTTC,CASSVAGIQETQYF
NA,NA,TRBJ1-1,TRBV27,TGTGCCAGCTCCTCAACCAGGGAGGCCGGAGCTTTCTTT,CASSSTREAGAFF
TRBD1,NA,TRBJ1-6,TRBV19,TGTGCCAGCCGCGGGACAGAAACAAATTCACCCTTCCACTTT,CASRGTETNSPFHF
NA,NA,TRBJ1-4,TRBV28,TGTGCCACCACAGGGCAGGGAAATGAAAAACTGTTTTTT,CATTGQGNEKLFF
NA,few,TRBJ2-1,TRBV7-2,TGTGCCAGCAGCTTCGGGCAGGGTGGTTTCAATGAGCAGTTCTTC,CASSFGQGGFNEQFF
NA,NA,TRBJ1-4,TRBV7-2,TGTGCCAGCCGTCGCGGGTCGGATGAAAAACTGTTTTTT,CASRRGSDEKLFF
NA,NA,TRBJ2-3,TRBV15,TGTGCCACCAGCAGAGAACTAGGGTTCGCAGATACGCAGTATTTT,CATSRELGFADTQYF
TRBD1,NA,TRBJ2-1,TRBV5-6,TGTGCCAGCAACCAACAGGGGGCCGGTAATGAGCAGTTCTTC,CASNQQGAGNEQFF
NA,few,TRBJ2-3,TRBV4-1,TGCGCCAGCAGCCAAGAGGGACTCCCTAGCACAGATACGCAGTATTTT,CASSQEGLPSTDTQYF
NA,NA,TRBJ2-3,TRBV2,TGTGCCAGCAGTGAAAGGACTGGCACAGATACGCAGTATTTT,CASSERTGTDTQYF
NA,few,TRBJ1-1,TRBV5-6,TGTGCCAGCAGCTTGTGGGACTGGAACACTGAAGCTTTCTTT,CASSLWDWNTEAFF
NA,few,TRBJ2-1,TRBV9,TGTGCCAGCATACCTCTAGTACCTGTATGGGATGAGCAGTTCTTC,CASIPLVPVWDEQFF
TRBD1,NA,TRBJ1-6,TRBV30,TGTGCCTGGAGTGTGGGGGGGACAGGGGATTCACCCCTCCACTTT,CAWSVGGTGDSPLHF
NA,NA,TRBJ1-4,TRBV4-1,TGCGCCAGCAGCGGGAGTGCAACTAATGAAAAACTGTTTTTT,CASSGSATNEKLFF
NA,NA,TRBJ2-2,TRBV16,TGTGCCAGCAGTCCCAGTGGCACCGGGGAGCTGTTTTTT,CASSPSGTGELFF
NA,few,TRBJ2-3,TRBV28,TGTGCCGGCCGGGACACTCCCACAGATACGCAGTATTTT,CAGRDTPTDTQYF
NA,NA,TRBJ1-1,TRBV28,TGTGCCAGCTGTGGGGGACAGAACACTGAAGCTTTCTTT,CASCGGQNTEAFF
NA,NA,TRBJ2-1,TRBV18,TGTGCCAGCTCACCAAGCCCTAGTTACAATGAGCAGTTCTTC,CASSPSPSYNEQFF
TRBD1,NA,TRBJ2-7,TRBV5-4,TGTGCCAGCAGCTTGGCCCAGGGGGCCTACGAGCAGTACTTC,CASSLAQGAYEQYF
NA,NA,TRBJ2-7,TRBV7-9,TGTGCCAGCAGCCCTAGAGTTAGCGAGCAGTACTTC,CASSPRVSEQYF
NA,NA,TRBJ2-4,TRBV4-1,TGCGCCAGCAGCCCGCCCTTGGACATAGGAAACATTCAGTACTTC,CASSPPLDIGNIQYF
NA,NA,TRBJ1-1,TRBV19,TGTGCCAGTAGTACTGTACAGGGAAATGAAGCTTTCTTT,CASSTVQGNEAFF
NA,NA,TRBJ2-2,TRBV7-6,TGTGCCAGCAGCTTAAATTCAGGTTCGAACACCGGGGAGCTGTTTTTT,CASSLNSGSNTGELFF
NA,few,TRBJ1-1,TRBV9,TGTGCCAGCAGCGTAGTAATGGGGCCGGGCACTGAAGCTTTCTTT,CASSVVMGPGTEAFF
TRBD1,once,TRBJ2-5,TRBV5-6,TGTGCCAGCAGGATACTCGACAGGGATGAGGAGACCCAGTACTTC,CASRILDRDEETQYF
TRBD2,NA,TRBJ2-7,TRBV4-3,TGCGCCAGCAGCCAAGAGACGGCGGGGGGGCTTAACGAGCAGTACTTC,CASSQETAGGLNEQYF
NA,NA,TRBJ2-2,TRBV6-5,TGTGCCAGCAGTTACTCGGCGGCGGCGAACACCGGGGAGCTGTTTTTT,CASSYSAAANTGELFF
NA,NA,TRBJ1-2,TRBV2,TGTGCCAGCAGTGGACTAGCTGATGGCTACACCTTC,CASSGLADGYTF
TRBD1,NA,TRBJ2-1,TRBV2,TGTGCCAGCAGCCCCGGGACAGGGGCCTACAATGAGCAGTTCTTC,CASSPGTGAYNEQFF
NA,NA,TRBJ2-2,TRBV25-1,TGTGCCAGCAACAACAGGTCAATTAGGGGGGAGCTGTTTTTT,CASNNRSIRGELFF
NA,NA,TRBJ2-2,TRBV7-3,TGTGCCAGCAGCTCACAGAGCACCGGGGAGCTGTTTTTT,CASSSQSTGELFF
TRBD2,NA,TRBJ2-2,TRBV13,TGTGCCAGCAGCTGGCTAGCGGGAGGGCCCACCGGGGAGCTGTTTTTT,CASSWLAGGPTGELFF
NA,NA,TRBJ1-2,TRBV6-1,TGTGCCAGCAGTGAAGCTGGCAGAAGCTATGGCTACACCTTC,CASSEAGRSYGYTF
NA,NA,TRBJ2-7,TRBV28,TGTGCCAGCAGTTCCCCCAGGGGAAAGGGCTACGAGCAGTACTTC,CASSSPRGKGYEQYF
NA,NA,TRBJ2-2,TRBV27,TGTGCCAGCAGTTACGGGAACACCGGGGAGCTGTTTTTT,CASSYGNTGELFF
NA,NA,TRBJ2-2,TRBV6-6,TGTGCCAGCAGCCGTAGCGTCACCGGGGAGCTGTTTTTT,CASSRSVTGELFF
NA,NA,TRBJ1-1,TRBV7-9,TGTGCCAGCAGCCCCCAGGAGAACACTGAAGCTTTCTTT,CASSPQENTEAFF
NA,NA,TRBJ1-4,TRBV14,TGTGCCAGCAGCCATCAACAGGAAGGCGTAAAACTGTTTTTT,CASSHQQEGVKLFF
NA,few,TRBJ2-3,TRBV30,TGTGCCTGGAGTGTAGGAGGTGATACGCAGTATTTT,CAWSVGGDTQYF
NA,NA,TRBJ1-5,TRBV10-3,TGTGCCATCAGTGAGACACGGACAGAGTATAGCAATCAGCCCCAGCATTTT,CAISETRTEYSNQPQHF
NA,NA,TRBJ2-5,TRBV5-6,TGTGCCAGCAGCTTACCTCCTCGCTACGGGGAGACCCAGTACTTC,CASSLPPRYGETQYF
TRBD2,NA,TRBJ2-7,TRBV5-1,TGCGCCAGCAGCTTGGAAGGACTAGCGGGAGTAGGCGAGCAGTACTTC,CASSLEGLAGVGEQYF
NA,NA,TRBJ1-2,TRBV14,TGTGCCAGCAGCCGACCCGAGGGCTATGGCTACACCTTC,CASSRPEGYGYTF
NA,NA,TRBJ2-1,TRBV2,TGTGCCAGCAGTGAAAGACTTGAGCAGTTCTTC,CASSERLEQFF
NA,NA,TRBJ1-6,TRBV4-3,TGCGCCAGCAGCCGTACGGGTACGGGGAGTTCACCCCTCCACTTT,CASSRTGTGSSPLHF
NA,NA,TRBJ2-1,TRBV4-3,TGCGCCAGCAGCCAAGAAGGCGGGAAAAGCTCCTACAATGAGCAGTTCTTC,CASSQEGGKSSYNEQFF
NA,NA,TRBJ1-2,TRBV28,TGTGCCAGCAGTTTGACTGTTTATGGCTACACCTTC,CASSLTVYGYTF
NA,once,TRBJ2-3,TRBV11-1,TGTGCCAGCAGCTTAGGGCCGGGCCGAGGGAGAGAAGATACGCAGTATTTT,CASSLGPGRGREDTQYF
NA,once,TRBJ2-1,TRBV18,TGTGCCAGCTCACCAAACGGCGGGTATAATGAGCAGTTCTTC,CASSPNGGYNEQFF
NA,NA,TRBJ2-4,TRBV4-1,TGCGCCAGCAGTCAAGACCGGGGTTTCGCCAAAAACATTCAGTACTTC,CASSQDRGFAKNIQYF
NA,NA,TRBJ1-3,TRBV28,TGTGCCAGCAGCGACTCGGGGACTGGAAACACCATATATTTT,CASSDSGTGNTIYF
NA,NA,TRBJ2-1,TRBV21-1,TGTGCCAGCAGCAAAGCGGCTAGCGGGAGGTTCGATGAGCAGTTCTTC,CASSKAASGRFDEQFF
NA,NA,TRBJ2-1,TRBV5-1,TGCGCCAGCAGCCCAAAACCACGGCCCAGTCAGGGCATTGAGCAGTTCTTC,CASSPKPRPSQGIEQFF